Listed here is a single T cell receptor (beta chain). It is likely a read error: a sequence one base away is far more abundant. Since no conserved phenylalanine or tryptophan closes the CDR3, a read error is the likely cause. Described time point: persistent/refractory GD, antithyroid drugs over 5 years with positive TRAb. The TCR library was made from RNA extracted from PBMCs. The EDTA tubes were filled with around 9.2 milliliters of drawn peripheral blood. This sample was taken from a study of regulatory T cells in long-lasting Graves disease. CDR1 SGHTA and CDR2 FQGNSA come from the germline V gene. This CDR3 spans 13 amino acids. Investigators prepared the TCR beta libraries by applying iRepertoire HTBI primers and Arm-PCR of CDR3 regions. One entry per CDR3 protein results from TCRdb running MiXCR on the multiplex PCR reads. The sample holds 420,000 or so distinct CDR3 sequences, roughly a quarter seen once.

The source of this sequence is a female donor with Graves disease. This rearrangement joins TRBV7-2 to TRBJ2-5; tentatively, D is TRBD1 (6 bases). Here the sequenced sample was peripheral blood mononuclear cells (PBMCs), taken when the disease was refractory, from a patient treated with antithyroid drugs. CDR3 protein: CASSLAQGETQYL. CDR3 sequence (DNA): TGTGCCAGCAGTTTAGCCCAGGGGGAGACCCAGTACCTC.